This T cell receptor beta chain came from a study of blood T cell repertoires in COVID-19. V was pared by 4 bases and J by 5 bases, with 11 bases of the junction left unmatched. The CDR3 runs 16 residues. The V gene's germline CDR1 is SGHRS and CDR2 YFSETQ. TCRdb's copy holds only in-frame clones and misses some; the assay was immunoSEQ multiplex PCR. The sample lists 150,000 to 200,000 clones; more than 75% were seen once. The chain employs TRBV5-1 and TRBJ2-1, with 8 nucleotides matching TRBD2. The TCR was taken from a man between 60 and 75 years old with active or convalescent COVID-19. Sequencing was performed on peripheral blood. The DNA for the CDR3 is TGCGCCAGCAGCCCGGGAAGCCTAGCGGGTCACAATGAGCAGTTCTTC. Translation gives CASSPGSLAGHNEQFF.